This T cell receptor (beta chain) was captured by sequencing in a study of human CD8 memory T cell subsets. Investigators built TCR beta libraries using UMI-labeled 5' RACE. From its re-call of the 5' RACE reads, TCRdb lists each CDR3 protein once, without DNA. The table for this sample gives more than 9,000 distinct CDR3 sequences. CDR1 and CDR2 (germline): SGHDT, YYEEEE. This CDR3 region has 15 residues. For stem-like memory CD8+ T cells (TSTEM), the phenotype was CCR7+ PD-1- TIGIT-. The sequence was collected from a human donor in good health. The rearrangement joins TRBV5-6 to TRBJ2-4; TCRdb gives TRBD2 as the D gene, but with no DNA this cannot be confirmed. The sample comprised CD8+ stem-like memory T cells (TSCM and TCM) sorted from PBMCs. The subset: stem-like memory CD8 T cells (TSTEM), CCR7+ PD-1- TIGIT-. CDR3 loop: CASSVGPEMKNIQYF.